Listed below are T cell receptor beta chains from one sample, sequenced in a study of blood T cells in healthy people across ages. TCRdb re-analysed the 5' RACE reads in MiXCR, keeping a single row per CDR3 protein. The sample holds 800,000 to 950,000 distinct CDR3 sequences; under 50% are singletons and the top ten take about an eighth. Sequencing was done on a sample of blood. The receptors were gathered from a man aged 30 to 45 in good health. Each CDR3 is given with its conserved first and last residue. Fields, in order: D gene, clone size, V gene, J gene, CDR3 protein, CDR3 DNA. D genes are given only for firm matches. Expanded clones get a size class; other rows say once, few or many, or leave the size out.

D: TRBD1
size: .
V: TRBV2
J: TRBJ1-2
CDR3: CASRTTGGADGYTF
DNA: TGTGCCAGCAGGACGACAGGGGGCGCCGATGGCTACACCTTC

D: TRBD2
size: .
V: TRBV5-6
J: TRBJ2-3
CDR3: CASSPAGSPIDTQYF
DNA: TGTGCCAGCAGCCCAGCGGGGTCCCCAATTGATACGCAGTATTTT

D: TRBD1
size: few
V: TRBV4-1
J: TRBJ2-7
CDR3: CASSRSPGQGFVGTSYEQYF
DNA: TGCGCCAGCAGCCGCTCACCGGGACAGGGGTTTGTTGGGACGTCCTACGAGCAGTACTTC

D: .
size: .
V: TRBV28
J: TRBJ2-5
CDR3: CASSSWDSKETQYF
DNA: TGTGCCAGCAGTTCCTGGGACTCGAAAGAGACCCAGTACTTC

D: TRBD2
size: few
V: TRBV12-3/TRBV12-4
J: TRBJ2-1
CDR3: CASSDNLGLHNEQFF
DNA: TGTGCCAGCAGCGACAACCTGGGACTACACAATGAGCAGTTCTTC

D: .
size: .
V: TRBV20-1
J: TRBJ1-1
CDR3: CSARRSANTEAFF
DNA: TGCAGTGCTAGGAGGTCAGCGAACACTGAAGCTTTCTTT

D: .
size: .
V: TRBV7-8
J: TRBJ2-7
CDR3: CASSLVIPLILYEQYF
DNA: TGTGCCAGCAGCTTAGTCATCCCGTTGATTCTCTACGAGCAGTACTTC

D: .
size: .
V: TRBV21-1
J: TRBJ1-2
CDR3: CASSKALLDVLVGDGYTF
DNA: TGTGCCAGCAGCAAAGCGCTTTTGGATGTTTTGGTGGGGGATGGCTACACCTTC

D: .
size: .
V: TRBV27
J: TRBJ2-2
CDR3: CASSLRFGELFF
DNA: TGTGCCAGCAGTTTACGGTTCGGGGAGCTGTTTTTT

D: .
size: .
V: TRBV5-1
J: TRBJ1-2
CDR3: CASSLGGEGYTF
DNA: TGCGCCAGCAGCTTGGGGGGCGAGGGCTACACCTTC

D: .
size: many
V: TRBV29-1
J: TRBJ2-1
CDR3: CSVEDVTGRLNEQFF
DNA: TGCAGCGTTGAAGATGTAACAGGCCGATTGAATGAGCAGTTCTTC

D: .
size: .
V: TRBV6-5
J: TRBJ2-7
CDR3: CASSATGIINEQYF
DNA: TGTGCCAGCAGTGCCACAGGGATAATAAACGAGCAGTACTTC

D: TRBD2
size: .
V: TRBV20-1
J: TRBJ2-7
CDR3: CSASGLAGVSGTYEQYF
DNA: TGCAGTGCTAGTGGGCTAGCGGGGGTTTCTGGGACCTACGAGCAGTACTTC

D: TRBD1
size: few
V: TRBV4-1
J: TRBJ1-1
CDR3: CASSQEGTGIDPGAFF
DNA: TGCGCCAGCAGCCAAGAGGGGACAGGGATTGACCCGGGAGCTTTCTTT

D: .
size: .
V: TRBV6-2/TRBV6-3
J: TRBJ2-7
CDR3: CASSPTRVVGNEQYF
DNA: TGTGCCAGCAGTCCGACCCGCGTTGTGGGAAACGAGCAGTACTTC

D: TRBD1
size: few
V: TRBV6-5
J: TRBJ2-5
CDR3: CASSSGQGGMYF
DNA: TGTGCCAGCAGTTCTGGACAGGGGGGTATGTACTTC

D: .
size: few
V: TRBV7-3
J: TRBJ2-1
CDR3: CASSVTGDYEQFF
DNA: TGTGCCAGCAGCGTAACAGGGGACTATGAGCAGTTCTTC

D: .
size: .
V: TRBV5-8
J: TRBJ2-7
CDR3: CASSHEQGYEQYF
DNA: TGTGCCAGCAGCCACGAACAAGGCTACGAGCAGTACTTC

D: .
size: few
V: TRBV30
J: TRBJ2-3
CDR3: CAWSVGRADTQYF
DNA: TGTGCCTGGAGTGTAGGCCGGGCAGATACGCAGTATTTT

D: .
size: .
V: TRBV5-1
J: TRBJ2-5
CDR3: CASGPGGFYNEQYF
DNA: TGCGCCAGCGGGCCCGGTGGCTTCTACAATGAGCAGTACTTC

D: .
size: .
V: TRBV7-8
J: TRBJ1-1
CDR3: CASSKGQGWNPEAFF
DNA: TGTGCCAGCAGCAAGGGCCAGGGGTGGAACCCTGAAGCTTTCTTT

D: TRBD2
size: many
V: TRBV2
J: TRBJ2-5
CDR3: CASSGERGYQETQYF
DNA: TGTGCCAGCAGTGGTGAGCGGGGGTACCAAGAGACCCAGTACTTC

D: .
size: .
V: TRBV28
J: TRBJ2-4
CDR3: CASRQGGEGNIQYF
DNA: TGTGCCAGCAGACAAGGGGGAGAGGGAAACATTCAGTACTTC

D: TRBD2
size: .
V: TRBV7-6
J: TRBJ2-7
CDR3: CASSAGLANYEQYF
DNA: TGTGCCAGCAGCGCGGGACTAGCGAACTACGAGCAGTACTTC

D: .
size: .
V: TRBV9
J: TRBJ2-1
CDR3: CASTRWQNSYNEQFF
DNA: TGTGCCAGCACTCGCTGGCAGAACTCCTACAATGAGCAGTTCTTC

D: .
size: .
V: TRBV5-6
J: TRBJ1-5
CDR3: CASSLRDGPSRPQHF
DNA: TGTGCCAGCAGCCTACGGGACGGACCAAGTCGGCCCCAGCATTTT

D: .
size: .
V: TRBV2
J: TRBJ1-1
CDR3: CASREGRVTEAFF
DNA: TGTGCCAGCAGGGAAGGACGGGTCACTGAGGCTTTCTTT

D: .
size: few
V: TRBV4-3
J: TRBJ2-4
CDR3: CASSRSGDKNIQYF
DNA: TGCGCCAGCAGCCGCAGCGGTGACAAAAACATTCAGTACTTC

D: .
size: .
V: TRBV28
J: TRBJ2-5
CDR3: CAGRDRRGETQYF
DNA: TGTGCGGGACGTGACAGGCGGGGAGAGACCCAGTACTTC

D: .
size: .
V: TRBV6-5
J: TRBJ2-7
CDR3: CASSSDVRYEQYF
DNA: TGTGCCAGCAGTTCCGATGTTCGGTACGAGCAGTACTTC

D: TRBD2
size: .
V: TRBV10-1
J: TRBJ2-3
CDR3: CASSDPSSGSIHATQYF
DNA: TGCGCCAGCAGTGACCCGTCTAGCGGTTCCATACATGCTACGCAGTATTTT

D: .
size: .
V: TRBV28
J: TRBJ1-5
CDR3: CASSFDRNNQPQHF
DNA: TGTGCCAGCAGTTTCGACAGAAACAATCAGCCCCAGCATTTT

D: TRBD1
size: .
V: TRBV27
J: TRBJ2-7
CDR3: CASSWDQPGGNEQYF
DNA: TGTGCCAGCAGTTGGGACCAGCCAGGGGGTAACGAGCAGTACTTC

D: .
size: few
V: TRBV4-2
J: TRBJ1-5
CDR3: CASSQEQGSNQPQHF
DNA: TGTGCCAGCAGCCAAGAACAGGGTAGCAATCAGCCCCAGCATTTT

D: .
size: .
V: TRBV5-1
J: TRBJ1-2
CDR3: CASSFDAPIPYGYTF
DNA: TGCGCCAGCAGCTTCGACGCCCCCATCCCTTATGGCTACACCTTC

D: .
size: .
V: TRBV5-1
J: TRBJ2-7
CDR3: CASSSIRQSSYEQYF
DNA: TGCGCCAGCAGCTCAATAAGACAGAGCTCCTACGAGCAGTACTTC

D: .
size: .
V: TRBV6-6
J: TRBJ1-5
CDR3: CASSQQYQPQHF
DNA: TGTGCCAGCAGTCAGCAGTATCAGCCCCAGCATTTT

D: .
size: .
V: TRBV7-2
J: TRBJ1-6
CDR3: CASSQGQNSPLHF
DNA: TGTGCCAGCAGCCAAGGCCAGAATTCACCCCTCCACTTT

D: .
size: few
V: TRBV20-1
J: TRBJ2-1
CDR3: CSAGGGRGSYNEQFF
DNA: TGCAGTGCCGGTGGGGGGCGTGGATCCTACAATGAGCAGTTCTTC

D: TRBD2
size: .
V: TRBV20-1
J: TRBJ2-7
CDR3: CSASPLGGGFTYEQYF
DNA: TGCAGTGCGAGCCCCCTGGGCGGGGGATTCACCTACGAGCAGTACTTC

D: .
size: .
V: TRBV4-2
J: TRBJ1-2
CDR3: CASSQETTESDGYTF
DNA: TGTGCCAGCAGCCAAGAGACCACAGAGTCGGATGGCTACACCTTC

D: .
size: .
V: TRBV12-3/TRBV12-4
J: TRBJ1-5
CDR3: CASSPPGPDQPQHF
DNA: TGTGCCAGCAGCCCTCCGGGGCCGGACCAGCCCCAGCATTTT